These 27 T cell receptor beta chains were all obtained from the same sample, sequenced in a study of blood T cell repertoires in COVID-19. Here immunoSEQ multiplex PCR was the method, and the copy in TCRdb shows in-frame clones only, minus some. The data contain roughly 150,000 clones, roughly 80% of them singletons. Sequenced material: PBMCs or T cells enriched from blood (not recorded which). The source of these receptors is a woman between 40 and 55 years old with acute COVID-19.

The chain employs TRBV6-1 and TRBJ2-7, with 8 nucleotides matching TRBD2. The length of the CDR3 is 15 residues. The V gene's germline CDR1 is MNHNS and CDR2 SASEGT. Trimming took 1 base from V and 0 from J; bases not matched to a gene: 2. In DNA form, the CDR3 reads TGTGCCAGCAGTGAAGTAGCGGGAAGCTCCTACGAGCAGTACTTC. Translating gives CASSEVAGSSYEQYF.

The rearrangement joins TRBV9 to TRBJ2-1; TRBD2 aligns across 10 bases. Looked up from germline, CDR1 is SGDLS and CDR2 is YYNGEE. The CDR3 contains 15 residues. The V gene end was trimmed by 4 bases and the J gene end by 8 bases; junction bases not matched to a gene: 9. CDR3 in DNA: TGTGCCAGCAGCCCTTGGACTAGCGGAGGTCATGAGCAGTTCTTC. Protein: CASSPWTSGGHEQFF.

The genes are TRBV21-1 and TRBJ2-2; the table's D call, TRBD2, was not checked against the DNA. TRBV21-1 is assigned pseudogene status. The CDR3 consists of 19 residues. CDR3 nucleotide sequence: TGTGCCAGCAGCAAAAGAGAGGGGACTAGCGCCTCGGACACCCGGGAGCTGTTTTTT. It encodes CASSKREGTSASDTRELFF.

The chain links TRBV5-4 to TRBJ2-1, with D uncertain. In germline, CDR1 is SGHNT, CDR2 YYREEE (reference sequence). This CDR3 has 16 amino acids. The germline V and J ends were trimmed by 4 bases and 2 bases, with 16 bases remaining between them. In DNA form, the CDR3 reads TGTGCCAGCAGCCCACGAGTCCTACAGCCCTACAATGAGCAGTTCTTC. Translation gives CASSPRVLQPYNEQFF.

V gene TRBV9 combines with J gene TRBJ2-2, with D tentatively TRBD2 (6 bases). Germline V CDR1 and CDR2: SGDLS, YYNGEE. The V gene lost 1 base and the J gene lost 5 bases, with 15 bases spanning the gap. The CDR3 contains 16 residues. In nucleotides, the CDR3 is TGTGCCAGCAGCGTATTTGGGAGGCCCGGGACCGGGGAGCTGTTTTTT. This gives the protein CASSVFGRPGTGELFF.

This chain links TRBV9 with TRBJ2-2; 7 positions agree with TRBD2. After removal of 4 bases from V and 8 bases from J, the junction contained 11 bases not matched to a gene. The CDR3 totals 15 residues. CDR1 SGDLS and CDR2 YYNGEE come from the germline V gene. The CDR3, as DNA: TGTGCCAGCAGCAAAACGGGACTACCCATAGGGGAGCTGTTTTTT. Protein: CASSKTGLPIGELFF.

The chain links TRBV5-1 to TRBJ2-1, with 10 bases lining up with TRBD2. CDR3 length equals 14 residues. Germline V lookup: CDR1 SGHRS, CDR2 YFSETQ. The J segment lost 8 bases and the V segment lost 6 bases, leaving 8 bases of the junction unmatched. CDR3 sequence: CASMELAGVYEQFF. DNA for the CDR3: TGCGCCAGCATGGAGCTAGCGGGAGTTTATGAGCAGTTCTTC.

This chain links TRBV11-2 with TRBJ1-2, with D unclear. Germline CDR1 is SGHAT and CDR2 is FQNNGV. The CDR3 extends over 11 amino acids. Trimming shortened V by 6 bases and J by 8 bases, and 10 bases separated the two germline ends. The CDR3 is CASSKRSGYTF. The CDR3 DNA reads as TGTGCCAGCAGTAAACGGAGCGGCTACACCTTC.

V and J are TRBV19 and TRBJ1-5; no firm D call. Germline CDR1 reads LNHDA; CDR2 reads SQIVND (reference sequence). The CDR3 totals 15 residues. The V end was cut by 4 bases, the J end by 2 bases, with 12 bases between. Here the CDR3 DNA reads TGTGCCAGTAGTACCCCCGGGGTAGGCAATCAGCCCCAGCATTTT. Its protein product is CASSTPGVGNQPQHF.

The rearrangement uses TRBV24-1 and TRBJ2-1, with a possible D match to TRBD2 (5 bases). CDR1 is KGHDR and CDR2 is SFDVKD in the germline V gene. The CDR3 runs 15 residues. The germline V and J ends were trimmed by 4 bases and 7 bases, with 16 bases remaining between them. The CDR3 loop is CATSDPGRGLNEQFF. CDR3 DNA: TGTGCCACCAGTGACCCCGGACGAGGGTTAAATGAGCAGTTCTTC.

The chain combines TRBV5-5 with TRBJ2-7; 16 bases line up with TRBD2. V lost 5 bases to trimming and J lost 2 bases; unmatched junction nucleotides: 16. From germline, CDR1 is SGHKS and CDR2 YYEKEE (reference sequence). The CDR3 loop spans 20 amino acids. The CDR3 protein is CASSSDTLGTSGRETYEQYF. CDR3 nucleotides: TGTGCCAGCAGTTCTGACACTTTAGGGACTAGCGGGAGGGAAACCTACGAGCAGTACTTC.

This chain links TRBV30 with TRBJ1-1; a weak D match, TRBD1 (5 bases). The V gene's germline CDR1 is GTSNPN and CDR2 SVGIG (reference sequence). CDR3 size: 10 residues. Trimming stripped 5 bases from V and 8 bases from J, with 9 bases between. CDR3 in amino acids: CAWGGGEAFF. The DNA for the CDR3 is TGTGCCTGGGGGGGAGGGGAAGCTTTCTTT.

J is TRBJ2-1 and V is TRBV5-6; D ambiguous. CDR1 is SGHDT and CDR2 is YYEEEE in the germline V gene. The V gene lost 4 bases and the J gene lost 7 bases, with 6 bases spanning the gap. The CDR3 extends over 11 amino acids. The CDR3 nucleotides are TGTGCCAGCAGCCTCCGTAATGAGCAGTTCTTC. The encoded protein is CASSLRNEQFF.

The chain is built from TRBV2 and TRBJ1-6, with a weak D call TRBD1 (6 bases). V lost 4 bases, J lost 7 bases, and 11 bases lay in between. In germline, CDR1 is SNHLY, CDR2 FYNNEI. The CDR3 has 14 amino acids. The CDR3 sequence: CASSAGTPNSPLHF. The CDR3, as DNA: TGTGCCAGCAGTGCTGGGACACCCAATTCACCCCTCCACTTT.

V gene TRBV6-1 combines with J gene TRBJ1-2; possibly TRBD1 for D (6 bases). CDR3 length equals 16 residues. Germline V gene lookup returns CDR1 MNHNS and CDR2 SASEGT. V was shortened by 0 bases and J by 4 bases, with 15 bases between the two germline ends. The CDR3 region is CASSEASPTTGYGYTF. CDR3 bases: TGTGCCAGCAGTGAAGCCAGTCCTACGACAGGCTATGGCTACACCTTC.

The chain links TRBV4-1 to TRBJ2-2; maybe TRBD1 (6 bases). Trimming took 5 bases from V and 3 from J, leaving 10 bases between them. There are 14 residues in the CDR3. Germline V gives CDR1 MGHRA, CDR2 YSYEKL. DNA for the CDR3: TGCGCCAGCAGCACGGACAGTTACACCGGGGAGCTGTTTTTT. Translation gives CASSTDSYTGELFF.

The chain is built from TRBV7-4 and TRBJ2-7; tentatively, D is TRBD1 (6 bases). Germline V gives CDR1 SGHVT, CDR2 SQSDAQ. The length of the CDR3 is 13 residues. V shed 5 bases and J shed 2 bases, with 10 bases lying between them. The CDR3 nucleotides are TGTGCCAGCAGCGGGGCAGGGGCCTACGAGCAGTACGTC. Amino acid sequence: CASSGAGAYEQYV.

The chain joins TRBV19 to TRBJ1-3, with unresolved D. V was cut by 2 bases and J by 4 bases, with 12 bases left in between. Germline V lookup: CDR1 LNHDA, CDR2 SQIVND (reference sequence). This CDR3 is 15 amino acids long. The CDR3 DNA follows: TGTGCCAGTAGTATAATCCCGACGGAGGGAAACACCATATATTTT. Amino acid sequence: CASSIIPTEGNTIYF.

This chain uses TRBV9 with TRBJ2-7, with TRBD2 matching over 10 bases. The CDR3 is made up of 15 amino acids. CDR1 SGDLS and CDR2 YYNGEE come from the germline V gene. V lost 2 bases to trimming and J lost 2 bases; unmatched junction nucleotides: 4. The CDR3 here is CASSVLAGATYEQYF. CDR3 nucleotide sequence: TGTGCCAGCAGCGTTCTAGCGGGAGCGACCTACGAGCAGTACTTC.

The chain combines TRBV4-1 with TRBJ1-3; 12 positions agree with TRBD1. V was pared by 3 bases and J by 4 bases, with 4 bases of the junction left unmatched. The germline V gene has CDR1 MGHRA and CDR2 YSYEKL. The CDR3 is made up of 16 amino acids. The CDR3 protein is CASSQGQGAGGNTIYF. CDR3 nucleotides: TGCGCCAGCAGCCAGGGACAGGGGGCAGGGGGAAACACCATATATTTT.

The chain couples TRBV1 to TRBJ2-2; the D call in the table, TRBD1, was not verified against the DNA. TRBV1 is a pseudogene. The CDR3 is 14 residues long. Here the CDR3 reads CTSNFGRVTGELFF. The CDR3 DNA reads TGCACCAGTAATTTCGGCAGGGTCACCGGGGAGCTGTTTTTT.

The chain employs TRBV19 and TRBJ2-7, with D unclear. The CDR3 extends over 12 amino acids. V was cut by 8 bases and J by 6 bases, with 14 bases left in between. Germline V CDR1 and CDR2: LNHDA, SQIVND (reference sequence). CDR3 residues: CASCIREREQYV. DNA for the CDR3: TGTGCCAGTTGCATTAGAGAGCGCGAGCAGTACGTC.

The chain joins TRBV29-1 to TRBJ1-2; D is possibly TRBD1 (5 bases). In germline, CDR1 is SQVTM, CDR2 ANQGSEA. Between the trimmed V and J ends, which lost 6 bases and 6 bases, there was a span of 32 bases. CDR3 size: 18 residues. The CDR3 here is CSVPSYTGTFLGWDGYTF. The CDR3, as DNA: TGCAGCGTCCCCTCCTACACCGGGACTTTTTTGGGATGGGATGGCTACACCTTC.

J is TRBJ2-1 and V is TRBV4-1; 15 bases are a match to TRBD2. Germline CDR1 is MGHRA and CDR2 is YSYEKL. Germline trimming cut 6 bases from V and 8 bases from J; bases unmatched to any gene: 17. The CDR3 totals 19 residues. CDR3 nucleotides: TGCGCCAGCAGTAAACCGGGACTAGCGGGAGGAAGAGGCGGCGATGAGCAGTTCTTC. Translation: CASSKPGLAGGRGGDEQFF.

The rearrangement uses TRBV18 and TRBJ2-1; 11 bases are shared with TRBD2. Losses at the gene ends were 1 base for V and 14 bases for J; bases not matched to a gene: 7. Per the germline V gene, CDR1 is KGHSH and CDR2 is LQKENI. The CDR3 sequence is 14 residues long. In DNA, the CDR3 is TGTGCCAGCTCACCACTAGCGGGAGGGCCTAAGAAGTTCTTC. The encoded protein is CASSPLAGGPKKFF.

The chain uses TRBV19 and TRBJ2-3; D might be TRBD1 (7 bases). The V gene's germline CDR1 is LNHDA and CDR2 SQIVND (reference sequence). The CDR3 totals 16 residues. Trimming took 6 bases from V and 3 from J, leaving 19 bases between them. The CDR3 protein is CASREGSRGRTDTQYF. In DNA, the CDR3 is TGTGCCAGTAGAGAGGGGTCCAGGGGGAGGACAGATACGCAGTATTTT.

The chain has TRBV5-6 and TRBJ1-2; D possibly corresponds to TRBD1 (6 bases). The CDR3 sequence is 12 residues long. Germline CDR1 reads SGHDT; CDR2 reads YYEEEE. Trimming cost V 3 bases and J 7 bases, with 10 bases left between them. This CDR3 reads CASSSGVSGYTF. CDR3 in DNA: TGTGCCAGCAGCTCAGGGGTGAGTGGCTACACCTTC. The full variable domain, completed using reference TRBV5-6 and TRBJ1-2, is DAGVTQSPTHLIKTRGQQVTLRCSPKSGHDTVSWYQQALGQGPQFIFQYYEEEERQRGNFPDRFSGHQFPNYSSELNVNALLLGDSALYLCASSSGVSGYTFGSGTRLTVV.